One sample yielded the 2 T cell receptor beta chains listed below, sequenced in a study of blood T cell repertoires in COVID-19. Sequenced by immunoSEQ multiplex PCR; TCRdb stores in-frame clones only, minus some. The sample has around 340,000 clones, 88% seen once. Sequencing used PBMCs or T cells enriched from blood (not recorded which). The receptors were sampled from a woman in her twenties or thirties who had been exposed to COVID-19.

J is TRBJ2-1 and V is TRBV11-3, with D maybe TRBD2 (6 bases). The CDR3 totals 17 residues. Trimming stripped 1 base from V and 9 bases from J, with 22 bases between. Germline values: CDR1 SGHNT, CDR2 YENEEA. CDR3 coding DNA: TGTGCCAGCAGCTTAGTTGGGGGGAGCCCGCCTTTGGGTGAGCAGTTCTTC. Translated: CASSLVGGSPPLGEQFF.

The genes are TRBV5-6 and TRBJ1-2, with TRBD1 identical over 9 bases. The V gene end was trimmed by 4 bases and the J gene end by 4 bases; junction bases not matched to a gene: 8. This CDR3 comprises 15 residues. Germline lookup yields CDR1 SGHDT and CDR2 YYEEEE. The CDR3 region is CASSGPDRGGYGYTF. The CDR3 DNA reads TGTGCCAGCAGCGGACCGGACAGGGGCGGCTATGGCTACACCTTC.